These 31 T cell receptor beta chains share one sample of origin, sequenced in a study of T cell changes during pregnancy in multiple sclerosis. Sequenced by immunoSEQ multiplex PCR; TCRdb stores in-frame clones only, minus some. The repertoire holds around 31,000 clones, with almost 90% as singletons. Sequencing was performed on CD4+ T cells from peripheral blood mononuclear cells, taken in the first trimester of pregnancy. These receptor sequences come from a female donor in good health, enrolled as a control in a pregnancy study.

This clone showed up just a few times. The CDR3 nucleotides read TGCGCCAGCAGCCAAGATGACCAGGGTGAGCAGTTCTTC. Its translation: CASSQDDQGEQFF. The gene calls are TRBV4-3 and TRBJ2-1, with TRBD1 as a possible D gene (5 bases). The CDR3 is made up of 13 amino acids. Germline V gives CDR1 LGHNA, CDR2 YSLEER. V lost 0 bases and J 9 bases, leaving 9 bases between the germline ends.

This clone was detected only a few times. The chain joins TRBV7-2 to TRBJ2-1, with a tentative D call TRBD1 (6 bases). The CDR3 contains 16 residues. Germline values: CDR1 SGHTA, CDR2 FQGNSA. V was shortened by 2 bases and J by 2 bases, with 13 bases between the two germline ends. In DNA, the CDR3 is TGTGCCAGCAGCTTAATGGGACATGGAACCTACAATGAGCAGTTCTTC. Translated, it gives CASSLMGHGTYNEQFF. The complete variable domain, with remaining parts taken from reference TRBV7-2 and TRBJ2-1, reads GAGVSQSPSNKVTEKGKDVELRCDPISGHTALYWYRQSLGQGLEFLIYFQGNSAPDKSGLPSDRFSAERTGGSVSTLTIQRTQQEDSAVYLCASSLMGHGTYNEQFFGPGTRLTVL.

The V call is TRBV9, the J call TRBJ2-7; 7 nucleotides line up with TRBD1. The V gene end was trimmed by 3 bases and the J gene end by 3 bases; junction bases not matched to a gene: 6. The CDR3 extends over 14 amino acids. CDR1 and CDR2 (germline): SGDLS, YYNGEE. The CDR3 region is CASSGGQRSYEQYF. CDR3 in DNA: TGTGCCAGCAGCGGGGGACAGAGAAGCTACGAGCAGTACTTC.

The gene calls are TRBV19 and TRBJ2-3; 11 bases are shared with TRBD1. This CDR3 is 15 amino acids long. The ends lost 5 bases at V and 3 bases at J; junction bases unmatched: 4. Per the germline V gene, CDR1 is LNHDA and CDR2 is SQIVND (reference sequence). The CDR3 region is CASSGTGGRTDTQYF. In nucleotides, the CDR3 is TGTGCCAGTAGTGGGACAGGGGGAAGGACAGATACGCAGTATTTT.

In DNA, the CDR3 is TGTGCCAGCAGCCAAGCCCGGGGAGATGGCTACACCTTC. Protein sequence: CASSQARGDGYTF. The chain has TRBV4-2 and TRBJ1-2; no firm D call. The CDR3 has 13 amino acids. Germline V gene sequence: CDR1 LGHNA, CDR2 YNFKEQ. The V and J ends lost 1 base and 6 bases respectively, with 9 bases between them.

V usage is TRBV6-5 and J usage is TRBJ2-7; 7 bases are a match to TRBD1. The germline gives CDR1 MNHEY, CDR2 SVGAGI. V dropped 7 bases and J dropped 3; count of bases not matched to a gene: 6. The CDR3 is 13 amino acids. The DNA of the CDR3 is TGTGCCAGCAACGGGCCAGGGGGCTACGAGCAGTACTTC. Translating gives CASNGPGGYEQYF.

This chain uses TRBV20-1 with TRBJ1-2; a possible D gene is TRBD1 (5 bases). The germline CDR1 and CDR2 sequences are DFQATT and SNEGSKA (reference sequence). The V gene lost 3 bases and the J gene lost 6 bases, with 5 bases spanning the gap. The length of the CDR3 is 10 residues. DNA for the CDR3: TGCAGTGCTAGGACAGATGGCTACACCTTC. Amino acids: CSARTDGYTF.

The chain couples TRBV5-4 to TRBJ2-2; the match to TRBD2 covers 12 bases. The CDR3 totals 17 residues. Germline V gives CDR1 SGHNT, CDR2 YYREEE (reference sequence). The ends lost 4 bases at V and 0 bases at J; junction bases unmatched: 4. The CDR3 DNA reads as TGTGCCAGCAGCCCCCGGACTAGCGGGGCGAACACCGGGGAGCTGTTTTTT. Protein product: CASSPRTSGANTGELFF.

The CDR3 DNA follows: TGTGCCAGCAGCTTAGGAGGGGAGGGGCGGCACGAGCAGTACTTC. Amino acid sequence: CASSLGGEGRHEQYF. This sequence joins TRBV7-9 and TRBJ2-7, with 7 nucleotides matching TRBD2. The CDR3 has 15 residues. The V and J ends lost 1 base and 5 bases, in that order; junction bases with no gene match: 8. Germline loops: CDR1 SEHNR, CDR2 FQNEAQ (reference sequence).

V is TRBV9 and J is TRBJ2-5; TRBD2 matches at 8 bases. The V gene end was trimmed by 3 bases and the J gene end by 4 bases; junction bases not matched to a gene: 8. CDR3 length equals 15 residues. The V gene's germline CDR1 is SGDLS and CDR2 YYNGEE. This CDR3 is CASSAGPAGGETQYF. CDR3 nucleotide sequence: TGTGCCAGCAGCGCGGGACCGGCGGGGGGAGAGACCCAGTACTTC.

The chain employs TRBV7-2 and TRBJ2-5; tentatively, D is TRBD2 (6 bases). V lost 5 bases, J lost 5 bases, and 12 bases lay in between. There are 13 residues in the CDR3. Germline V gene data show CDR1 as SGHTA and CDR2 as FQGNSA. The CDR3 bases are TGTGCCAGCAGCCCGACTAGAAAGGAGACCCAGTACTTC. Amino acid sequence: CASSPTRKETQYF.

This clone was seen a few times. Here the CDR3 reads CSVGRREGTEAFF. The DNA of the CDR3 is TGCAGCGTTGGGCGCAGGGAGGGCACTGAAGCTTTCTTT. This chain joins TRBV29-1 and TRBJ1-1, with a weak D call TRBD1 (5 bases). Germline CDR1 and CDR2: SQVTM and ANQGSEA. The CDR3 runs to 13 residues. V lost 4 bases and J lost 4, with 13 bases in between.

This rearrangement joins TRBV10-1 to TRBJ1-2, with 7 positions matching TRBD1. CDR1 is WNHNN and CDR2 is SYGVQD in the germline V gene (reference sequence). This CDR3 is 14 amino acids long. V dropped 9 bases and J dropped 6; count of bases not matched to a gene: 13. In nucleotides, the CDR3 is TGCGCCAGTGCCGGACAGGTGAGAAGAGATGGCTACACCTTC. The encoded protein is CASAGQVRRDGYTF.

This clone was picked up one time. The CDR3 DNA is TGTGCCATCAGTGAACTTGATAACACTGAAGCTTTCTTT. Its translation is CAISELDNTEAFF. The chain carries TRBV10-3 and TRBJ1-1; no clear D gene. V lost 3 bases to trimming and J lost 2 bases, with 7 bases between them. CDR3 length equals 13 residues. The germline gives CDR1 ENHRY, CDR2 SYGVKD.

The chain employs TRBV29-1 and TRBJ2-2, with TRBD1 as a possible D gene (6 bases). Trimming left V 2 bases short and J 0 bases short, with 13 bases between. CDR1 is SQVTM, CDR2 ANQGSEA, per germline. The CDR3 consists of 16 residues. The CDR3, as DNA: TGCAGCGTTGAATTCGGTCAGGGGACGAACACCGGGGAGCTGTTTTTT. Protein sequence: CSVEFGQGTNTGELFF.

The chain couples TRBV27 to TRBJ1-2; weak D call: TRBD1 (6 bases). Germline assignment: CDR1 MNHEY and CDR2 SMNVEV (reference sequence). The V gene lost 6 bases and the J gene lost 4 bases, with 15 bases spanning the gap. This CDR3 spans 14 amino acids. This chain's CDR3 is CASRSGDGSYGYTF. The CDR3 nucleotides read TGTGCCAGCAGGTCAGGGGATGGGAGCTATGGCTACACCTTC.

This sequence joins TRBV14 and TRBJ1-2, with D unresolved. CDR1 is SGHDN and CDR2 is FVKESK in the germline V gene. The CDR3 consists of 12 residues. Trimming left V 4 bases short and J 4 bases short, with 7 bases between. CDR3 in amino acids: CASSPGFYGYTF. CDR3 nucleotide sequence: TGTGCCAGCAGCCCAGGATTCTATGGCTACACCTTC. The full variable domain, with the rest looked up from reference TRBV14 and TRBJ1-2, is EAGVTQFPSHSVIEKGQTVTLRCDPISGHDNLYWYRRVMGKEIKFLLHFVKESKQDESGMPNNRFLAERTGGTYSTLKVQPAELEDSGVYFCASSPGFYGYTFGSGTRLTVV.

The chain uses TRBV2 and TRBJ2-5; 8 bases match TRBD1. This CDR3 comprises 15 residues. The germline CDR1 and CDR2 sequences are SNHLY and FYNNEI. Trimming cost V 8 bases and J 2 bases; bases outside gene matches: 10. This CDR3 is CASGFRGQGQETQYF. The DNA for the CDR3 is TGTGCCAGCGGATTCAGGGGGCAGGGTCAAGAGACCCAGTACTTC. Full variable domain (outside the CDR3, taken from reference TRBV2 and TRBJ2-5): EPEVTQTPSHQVTQMGQEVILRCVPISNHLYFYWYRQILGQKVEFLVSFYNNEISEKSEIFDDQFSVERPDGSNFTLKIRSTKLEDSAMYFCASGFRGQGQETQYFGPGTRLLVL.

The V call is TRBV6-5, the J call TRBJ1-5, with a possible D match to TRBD1 (5 bases). The CDR3 has 14 residues. Trimming left V 2 bases short and J 6 bases short, with 11 bases between. From germline, CDR1 is MNHEY and CDR2 SVGAGI. The CDR3 DNA follows: TGTGCCAGCAGTTACGGCCAGGGTCGTCAGCCCCAGCATTTT. Its translation: CASSYGQGRQPQHF.

V gene TRBV4-3 combines with J gene TRBJ2-6; TRBD1 aligns across 7 bases. The germline V gene has CDR1 LGHNA and CDR2 YSLEER. V gave up 4 bases and J gave up 0 bases; unmatched junction bases: 12. This CDR3 region has 19 residues. CDR3 in DNA: TGCGCCAGCAGCCCAGGACAGGTCGTAGCTAACTCTGGGGCCAACGTCCTGACTTTC. Amino acid sequence: CASSPGQVVANSGANVLTF.

The genes are TRBV5-1 and TRBJ2-5, with TRBD2 matching over 15 bases. The V gene's germline CDR1 is SGHRS and CDR2 YFSETQ. V lost 3 bases and J lost 5; bases outside the gene matches: 8. The length of the CDR3 is 17 residues. This chain's CDR3 is CASSSRGLAGGTETQYF. DNA of the CDR3: TGCGCCAGCAGCTCAAGGGGACTAGCGGGGGGAACGGAGACCCAGTACTTC. Full variable domain (rest looked up from reference TRBV5-1 and TRBJ2-5): KAGVTQTPRYLIKTRGQQVTLSCSPISGHRSVSWYQQTPGQGLQFLFEYFSETQRNKGNFPGRFSGRQFSNSRSEMNVSTLELGDSALYLCASSSRGLAGGTETQYFGPGTRLLVL.

The table lists this clone with a few counts. The V gene is TRBV13, the J gene TRBJ1-6; TRBD1 agrees at 7 bases. Germline assignment: CDR1 PRHDT and CDR2 FYEKMQ (reference sequence). This CDR3 has 14 amino acids. V lost 0 bases and J lost 8; bases outside the gene matches: 1. The DNA for the CDR3 is TGTGCCAGCAGCTTAGGGCAGGGGGATTCACCCCTCCACTTT. Translating gives CASSLGQGDSPLHF.

This clone was found once. This chain connects TRBV6-1 to TRBJ1-1; D may be TRBD1 (5 bases). The CDR3 length is 13 residues. The germline CDR1 and CDR2 sequences are MNHNS and SASEGT. V dropped 6 bases and J dropped 4 bases, with 12 bases sitting between them. In DNA, the CDR3 is TGTGCCAGCAGGTACGACAGCCGCACTGAAGCTTTCTTT. Protein product: CASRYDSRTEAFF.

The chain uses TRBV30 and TRBJ1-2; D possibly corresponds to TRBD1 (6 bases). Germline V lookup: CDR1 GTSNPN, CDR2 SVGIG (reference sequence). The CDR3 is made up of 14 amino acids. Trimming cost V 0 bases and J 3 bases, with 11 bases left between them. The CDR3 sequence: CAWSVGGGDYGYTF. In nucleotides, the CDR3 is TGTGCCTGGAGTGTAGGGGGGGGAGACTATGGCTACACCTTC.

The chain recombines TRBV4-3 with TRBJ1-6; D might be TRBD1 (5 bases). Trimming shortened V by 1 base and J by 5 bases, and 9 bases separated the two germline ends. Germline-derived CDR1 and CDR2 are LGHNA and YSLEER. The CDR3 runs 15 residues. DNA for the CDR3: TGCGCCAGCAGCCAAGGTCCAGGGCATAATTCACCCCTCCACTTT. This sequence encodes CASSQGPGHNSPLHF.

This sequence joins TRBV5-6 and TRBJ2-3; 9 nucleotides line up with TRBD2. The germline V gene has CDR1 SGHDT and CDR2 YYEEEE. CDR3 length equals 17 residues. With V trimmed by 4 bases and J by 2 bases, 11 bases remained unmatched. Here the CDR3 reads CASSTGGGGTFTDTQYF. The DNA for the CDR3 is TGTGCCAGCAGCACTGGCGGGGGGGGTACCTTCACAGATACGCAGTATTTT.

The gene calls are TRBV25-1 and TRBJ2-1, with D maybe TRBD1 (5 bases). The CDR3 totals 15 residues. The germline V gene has CDR1 MGHDK and CDR2 SYGVNS. The V gene lost 1 base and the J gene lost 4 bases, with 11 bases spanning the gap. The CDR3 DNA reads TGTGCCAGCAGTGAATCCAGGGATGGATACAATGAGCAGTTCTTC. Amino acid sequence: CASSESRDGYNEQFF.

J is TRBJ1-6 and V is TRBV7-2; weak D call: TRBD1 (5 bases). This CDR3 region has 15 residues. V lost 1 base and J 7 bases, leaving 11 bases between the germline ends. Germline V gives CDR1 SGHTA, CDR2 FQGNSA. The CDR3 reads CASSLEQVRNSPLHF. In DNA form, the CDR3 reads TGTGCCAGCAGCTTAGAACAGGTCAGGAATTCACCCCTCCACTTT.

The chain employs TRBV7-7 and TRBJ2-3; TRBD2 matches 11 bases. This CDR3 has 16 residues. Per germline, CDR1 SSHAT and CDR2 FNYEAQ (reference sequence). V shed 1 base, J shed 0 bases, and the junction held 0 bases outside the gene matches. As DNA, the CDR3 is TGTGCCAGCAGCTTAGTAGCGGGGGGGAGCACAGATACGCAGTATTTT. Amino acid sequence: CASSLVAGGSTDTQYF.

The gene calls are TRBV29-1 and TRBJ2-1, with 10 bases that match TRBD2. Germline CDR1 and CDR2: SQVTM and ANQGSEA. The CDR3 extends over 13 amino acids. V shed 6 bases and J 7 bases; nucleotides not matched to a gene: 6. CDR3 sequence reads: CSVIAGGVNEQFF. The DNA for the CDR3 is TGCAGCGTAATAGCGGGGGGAGTAAATGAGCAGTTCTTC.

The chain's CDR3 is CASSLSTGTGKSNEQYF. The DNA of the CDR3 is TGTGCCAGCAGCCTATCCACCGGGACAGGGAAGAGCAACGAGCAGTACTTC. The chain combines TRBV5-4 with TRBJ2-7, with 9 positions matching TRBD1. Looked up from germline, CDR1 is SGHNT and CDR2 is YYREEE (reference sequence). The CDR3 covers 17 residues. V lost 4 bases and J lost 5; bases outside the gene matches: 16.